These T cell receptor beta chains were read from a single sample in a study of blood T cell repertoires in COVID-19. Profiled with immunoSEQ multiplex PCR; TCRdb holds only in-frame clones, not every one. Here the sample spans about 140,000 clones, 80% to 90% being singletons. Source material: peripheral blood. The receptors come from a man in his 60s with active or convalescent COVID-19. Both conserved end residues are part of each CDR3. A D gene is named only where the DNA matches it firmly. A clone size is listed for some rows: how often the clone was seen (once, few, many), or a class if it is expanded.

v_gene	d_gene	abundance	j_gene	CDR3aa	CDR3nt
TRBV9	TRBD2	NA	TRBJ2-1	CASSPWTSGSTYNEQFF	TGTGCCAGCAGCCCCTGGACTAGCGGGAGTACCTACAATGAGCAGTTCTTC
TRBV7-2	NA	NA	TRBJ2-2	CASSSRWANTGELFF	TGTGCCAGCAGCTCCCGATGGGCTAACACCGGGGAGCTGTTTTTT
TRBV28	NA	NA	TRBJ2-2	CASSLGAQRDVGQLFF	TGTGCCAGCAGTTTGGGGGCCCAGAGGGACGTGGGCCAGCTGTTTTTT
TRBV9	TRBD2	NA	TRBJ2-3	CASSGYPGLAGYTDTQYF	TGTGCCAGCAGCGGATATCCGGGACTAGCGGGATACACAGATACGCAGTATTTT
TRBV19	NA	NA	TRBJ2-3	CASSARGARTDTQYF	TGTGCCAGTAGTGCCCGGGGGGCCCGCACAGATACGCAGTATTTT
TRBV6-1	NA	NA	TRBJ1-5	CASSDRGMAQPQHF	TGTGCCAGCAGTGATAGGGGCATGGCTCAGCCCCAGCATTTT
TRBV4-1	NA	once	TRBJ1-6	CASSQVITGSVGYSPLHF	TGCGCCAGCAGCCAAGTAATTACCGGCTCTGTCGGGTATTCACCCCTCCACTTT
TRBV4-3	NA	NA	TRBJ2-5	CASSQVLEETQYF	TGCGCCAGCAGCCAAGTTTTAGAAGAGACCCAGTACTTC
TRBV2	NA	NA	TRBJ1-1	CASTPQRENTEAFF	TGTGCCAGCACCCCTCAGAGGGAGAACACTGAAGCTTTCTTT
TRBV5-1	TRBD1	few	TRBJ1-2	CASSSGQETYGYTF	TGCGCCAGCAGCTCCGGACAGGAGACCTATGGCTACACCTTC
TRBV5-4	NA	NA	TRBJ2-2	CASSLGLPNTGELFF	TGTGCCAGCAGCTTGGGACTGCCGAACACCGGGGAGCTGTTTTTT
TRBV5-1	TRBD1	NA	TRBJ1-1	CASSFWTGGDTEAFF	TGCGCCAGCAGTTTCTGGACAGGGGGGGACACTGAAGCTTTCTTT
TRBV5-4	NA	once	TRBJ2-7	CASSLGQVVPYEQYF	TGTGCCAGCAGCTTGGGACAGGTGGTCCCCTACGAGCAGTACTTC
TRBV5-6	NA	NA	TRBJ1-1	CASSFFTGNTEAFF	TGTGCCAGCAGCTTTTTTACGGGAAACACTGAAGCTTTCTTT
TRBV18	NA	NA	TRBJ2-3	CASSPQIIVGRGGDTQYF	TGTGCCAGCTCACCACAGATAATTGTGGGGCGAGGGGGAGATACGCAGTATTTT
TRBV6-5	NA	NA	TRBJ2-1	CASSLLGEVYNEQFF	TGTGCCAGCAGCCTACTGGGGGAGGTCTACAATGAGCAGTTCTTC
TRBV5-1	TRBD1	NA	TRBJ1-2	CASSLEQGLGYTF	TGCGCCAGCAGCTTGGAACAGGGGCTTGGCTACACCTTC
TRBV15	TRBD2	NA	TRBJ2-1	CATSGTSGPNEQFF	TGTGCCACCTCCGGGACTAGCGGACCCAATGAGCAGTTCTTC
TRBV18	TRBD1	NA	TRBJ1-3	CASSPLGRTGVASGNTIYF	TGTGCCAGCTCACCACTGGGTCGGACAGGGGTGGCCTCTGGAAACACCATATATTTT
TRBV5-6	NA	few	TRBJ2-1	CASSKTGLPPYNEQFF	TGTGCCAGCAGTAAGACTGGACTACCTCCCTACAATGAGCAGTTCTTC
TRBV7-2	NA	NA	TRBJ1-6	CASSSGLNSPLHF	TGTGCCAGCAGCTCAGGTCTGAATTCACCCCTCCACTTT
TRBV14	TRBD1	NA	TRBJ1-3	CASSQPGTGVRNTIYF	TGTGCCAGCAGCCAGCCTGGGACAGGGGTTCGAAACACCATATATTTT
TRBV19	TRBD1	NA	TRBJ1-2	CASSATGANYGYTF	TGTGCCAGTAGTGCAACAGGGGCAAACTATGGCTACACCTTC
TRBV29-1	NA	NA	TRBJ2-7	CSVLTKGGPYEQYF	TGCAGCGTTTTAACAAAAGGGGGTCCCTACGAGCAGTACTTC
TRBV27	NA	NA	TRBJ1-6	CASSLSPVYNSPLHF	TGTGCCAGCAGTTTATCACCGGTTTATAATTCACCCCTCCACTTT
TRBV15	NA	NA	TRBJ1-6	CATSGEAGWAPLHF	TGTGCCACCAGCGGGGAGGCAGGGTGGGCACCCCTCCACTTT
TRBV7-2	NA	NA	TRBJ1-1	CASRLPNTEAFF	TGTGCCAGCAGACTACCGAACACTGAAGCTTTCTTT